This TCR beta chain stems from a study of graft-versus-host responses after intestinal transplantation. Study conclusions and caveats: Analysis identified GvH clones in recipient marrow, with some appearing first in ileum or blood. Association was observed between peak circulating GvH clone levels and early post-transplant HvG declines.

Using immunoSEQ multiplex PCR, the repertoire was profiled, and TCRdb retains in-frame clones only, with some absent. The repertoire holds some 21,000 clones, 30% to 40% seen once, with approximately 9.6% in the top ten. The V end lost 0 bases, the J end lost 6 bases, and 14 bases lay between the germline ends. CDR1 and CDR2 (germline): WSHSY, SAAADI. There are 16 residues in the CDR3. Stimulators, 200,000 irradiated and violet-dye-labeled cells, were plated with 200,000 CFSE-labeled responder cells. Post-reaction sorting isolated proliferating CFSE-low CD3+CD4+ and CD3+CD8+ responders. The chain joins TRBV10-2 to TRBJ2-2; D is ambiguous. The sequence was collected from a human patient who received an intestinal transplant. Sequencing was performed on alloreactive CD8+ T cells from a mixed lymphocyte reaction culture, taken before intestinal transplant. Sample subset: CFSE-low proliferating T cells sorted from roughly six-day pre-transplant mixed lymphocyte reaction (GvH or HvG direction). The chain's CDR3 is CASSESVGPPAGELFF. CDR3 DNA: TGCGCCAGCAGTGAGTCGGTCGGGCCTCCCGCCGGGGAGCTGTTTTTT.